The TCR beta chain under discussion was sequenced for a study of technical replicates of blood from several donors. Germline lookup yields CDR1 SGHAT and CDR2 FQNNGV. With 5 bases clipped from V and 4 bases from J, the junction kept 6 bases outside the gene matches. The CDR3 contains 15 residues. Clones were read by immunoSEQ multiplex PCR, and TCRdb kept only the in-frame ones, dropping some. The sample yields roughly 15,000 clones, more than 80% seen once. The sample was PBMCs. The receptor was derived from a human donor in good health. The gene calls are TRBV11-2 and TRBJ1-1; 11 nucleotides line up with TRBD1. CDR3 nucleotide sequence: TGTGCCAGCAGCCCAACCGGGACAGGGGGCACTGAAGCTTTCTTT. Protein product: CASSPTGTGGTEAFF.